A selection of T cell receptor beta chains follows, all from one sample in a study of Graves' ophthalmopathy and Graves' hyperthyroidism. TCRdb fed the multiplex PCR reads into MiXCR, producing one record per CDR3 protein. The table lists over 150,000 distinct CDR3 sequences, 30% to 45% of them singletons. Sequences were obtained from peripheral blood. Every receptor here comes from a woman in her forties with Graves' ophthalmopathy. Both conserved end residues are part of each CDR3. A D gene is named only where the DNA matches it firmly. Clone size is not always given. Where it is, it says once, few, many or a class for expanded clones.

clone size: -
V gene: TRBV6-1
J gene: TRBJ1-2
D gene: -
CDR3 length: 17
CDR3 DNA: TGTGCCAGCAGACTAAAAACAGGGCCTAATACGATTATTGGCTACACCTTC
CDR3 protein: CASRLKTGPNTIIGYTF

clone size: -
V gene: TRBV15
J gene: TRBJ1-1
D gene: -
CDR3 length: 16
CDR3 DNA: TGTGCCACCAGCAGAGGGGACACTTACCTGAACACTGAAGCTTTCTTT
CDR3 protein: CATSRGDTYLNTEAFF

clone size: -
V gene: TRBV2
J gene: TRBJ2-4
D gene: -
CDR3 length: 13
CDR3 DNA: TGTGCCAGCAGTGAACGTTGGGTGGACATTCAGTACTTC
CDR3 protein: CASSERWVDIQYF

clone size: many
V gene: TRBV7-2
J gene: TRBJ1-6
D gene: TRBD1
CDR3 length: 13
CDR3 DNA: TGTGCCAGCATACCAGACAGGGATTCACCCCTCCACTTT
CDR3 protein: CASIPDRDSPLHF

clone size: many
V gene: TRBV5-4
J gene: TRBJ2-4
D gene: TRBD1
CDR3 length: 15
CDR3 DNA: TGTGCCGGCAGCTTGGGGACAGGGGGCCAAAACATTCAGTACTTC
CDR3 protein: CAGSLGTGGQNIQYF

clone size: many
V gene: TRBV6-5
J gene: TRBJ1-2
D gene: -
CDR3 length: 12
CDR3 DNA: TGTGCCAGCAGCACGACAGGAGTCGGCTACACCTTC
CDR3 protein: CASSTTGVGYTF

clone size: many
V gene: TRBV12-3/TRBV12-4
J gene: TRBJ2-7
D gene: -
CDR3 length: 13
CDR3 DNA: TGTGCCAGCAGTCAATCCGGACATCGGGAGCAGTACTTC
CDR3 protein: CASSQSGHREQYF

clone size: many
V gene: TRBV7-2
J gene: TRBJ1-6
D gene: TRBD1
CDR3 length: 16
CDR3 DNA: TGTGCCAGCAGCTCTCCCTCGGGACAGTATAATTCACCCCTCCACTTT
CDR3 protein: CASSSPSGQYNSPLHF

clone size: few
V gene: TRBV7-3
J gene: TRBJ1-1
D gene: -
CDR3 length: 14
CDR3 DNA: TGTGCCAGCAGCCTAGGACGGCCGAACACTGAAGCTTTCTTT
CDR3 protein: CASSLGRPNTEAFF

clone size: many
V gene: TRBV12-3/TRBV12-4
J gene: TRBJ2-5
D gene: -
CDR3 length: 14
CDR3 DNA: TGTGCCAGCAGTTTAGATTCAGGGTTAGAGACCCAGTACTTC
CDR3 protein: CASSLDSGLETQYF

clone size: -
V gene: TRBV12-3/TRBV12-4
J gene: TRBJ2-1
D gene: -
CDR3 length: 14
CDR3 DNA: TGTGCCAGCAGTTTCCCCCTACCTCGGAATGAGCAGTTCTTC
CDR3 protein: CASSFPLPRNEQFF

clone size: once
V gene: TRBV28
J gene: TRBJ1-2
D gene: -
CDR3 length: 14
CDR3 DNA: TGTGCCAGCAGTGTCCAAACAGTTAACTATGGCTACACCTTC
CDR3 protein: CASSVQTVNYGYTF

clone size: -
V gene: TRBV6-1
J gene: TRBJ2-7
D gene: TRBD2
CDR3 length: 15
CDR3 DNA: TGTGCCAGCAGTGGACATAGCGGGAACCACTACGAGCAGTACTTC
CDR3 protein: CASSGHSGNHYEQYF

clone size: -
V gene: TRBV15
J gene: TRBJ2-5
D gene: -
CDR3 length: 15
CDR3 DNA: TGTGCCACCAGCAGCCTCTGGACGGGCAAGGAGACCCAGTACTTC
CDR3 protein: CATSSLWTGKETQYF

clone size: many
V gene: TRBV28
J gene: TRBJ1-6
D gene: -
CDR3 length: 16
CDR3 DNA: TGTGCCAGCAGTTTATTATCTACAGGGTTTGATTCACCCCTCCACTTT
CDR3 protein: CASSLLSTGFDSPLHF

clone size: many
V gene: TRBV6-5
J gene: TRBJ1-5
D gene: -
CDR3 length: 15
CDR3 DNA: TGTGCCAGCAGTACTAGGACGGATAGCAATCAGCCCCAGCATTTT
CDR3 protein: CASSTRTDSNQPQHF

clone size: many
V gene: TRBV5-1
J gene: TRBJ2-2
D gene: TRBD1
CDR3 length: 16
CDR3 DNA: TGCGCCAGCAGCGCCGGTGGACAGGGGTCCGCCGGGGAGCTGTTTTTT
CDR3 protein: CASSAGGQGSAGELFF

clone size: many
V gene: TRBV6-5
J gene: TRBJ1-3
D gene: -
CDR3 length: 14
CDR3 DNA: TGTGCCACACTACAGAGTCTCTCTGGAAACACCATATATTTT
CDR3 protein: CATLQSLSGNTIYF

clone size: many
V gene: TRBV28
J gene: TRBJ2-5
D gene: -
CDR3 length: 13
CDR3 DNA: TGTGCCAGCAGTTCTCCTGGAATGGAGACCCAGTACTTC
CDR3 protein: CASSSPGMETQYF

clone size: many
V gene: TRBV7-9
J gene: TRBJ1-3
D gene: -
CDR3 length: 16
CDR3 DNA: TGTGCCAGCAGCTTAGCATCAGGGGTCTCTGGAAACACCATATATTTT
CDR3 protein: CASSLASGVSGNTIYF

clone size: -
V gene: TRBV10-3
J gene: TRBJ2-5
D gene: -
CDR3 length: 13
CDR3 DNA: TGTGCCATCAGGGACTCCCTGCGAGAGACCCAGTACTTC
CDR3 protein: CAIRDSLRETQYF

clone size: many
V gene: TRBV28
J gene: TRBJ2-5
D gene: TRBD1
CDR3 length: 15
CDR3 DNA: TGTGCCAGCAATGAGGGGATAGGGGGCAGAGAGACCCAGTACTTC
CDR3 protein: CASNEGIGGRETQYF

clone size: many
V gene: TRBV5-1
J gene: TRBJ1-2
D gene: TRBD1
CDR3 length: 15
CDR3 DNA: TGCGCCAGCAGCCCAGGGACAGGGGAACCCTATGGCTACACCTTC
CDR3 protein: CASSPGTGEPYGYTF